One and the same sample provided the 25 T cell receptor beta chains below, sequenced in a study of cytomegalovirus exposure and HLA in healthy donors. Assay used: immunoSEQ multiplex PCR; TCRdb lists only in-frame clones, some missing. The repertoire holds 250,000 to 350,000 clones, with more than 80% as singletons. The sample was PBMCs. Receptors were obtained from a woman aged 18-29 years in good health and CMV-seronegative.

The chain has TRBV18 and TRBJ1-5, with 7 nucleotides matching TRBD1. Germline loops: CDR1 KGHSH, CDR2 LQKENI. This CDR3 is 16 amino acids long. After removal of 3 bases from V and 7 bases from J, the junction contained 12 bases not matched to a gene. CDR3 in DNA: TGTGCCAGCTCACCGGGGATACAGGGGATTGGCCAGCCCCAGCATTTT. This sequence encodes CASSPGIQGIGQPQHF.

This sequence joins TRBV28 and TRBJ2-7; 10 positions agree with TRBD2. The CDR3 totals 16 residues. V was pared by 8 bases and J by 5 bases, with 15 bases of the junction left unmatched. Germline V gene data show CDR1 as MDHEN and CDR2 as SYDVKM. The CDR3, as DNA: TGTGCCAGCTTCACAGAAGCTAGCGGGAGAGCCCACGAGCAGTACTTC. It encodes CASFTEASGRAHEQYF.

The rearrangement joins TRBV5-1 to TRBJ2-7, with D possibly matching TRBD2 (5 bases). Germline V gene data show CDR1 as SGHRS and CDR2 as YFSETQ. With 0 bases removed from V and 1 base from J, the gap between germline ends came to 8 bases. This CDR3 contains 14 residues. In nucleotides, the CDR3 is TGCGCCAGCAGCTTGGCGGGGAAATCCTACGAGCAGTACTTC. Its translation is CASSLAGKSYEQYF.

The chain uses TRBV29-1 and TRBJ1-2; perhaps TRBD1 as D (5 bases). Germline-derived CDR1 and CDR2 are SQVTM and ANQGSEA. The CDR3 contains 15 residues. V lost 3 bases and J lost 4, with 18 bases in between. The CDR3 region has the DNA TGCAGCGTTGAGGGTGGGGGGAACCCTCCCTATGGCTACACCTTC. This sequence encodes CSVEGGGNPPYGYTF. Based on the CDR3 plus reference TRBV29-1 and TRBJ1-2, the full variable domain is SAVISQKPSRDICQRGTSLTIQCQVDSQVTMMFWYRQQPGQSLTLIATANQGSEATYESGFVIDKFPISRPNLTFSTLTVSNMSPEDSSIYLCSVEGGGNPPYGYTFGSGTRLTVV.

The table lists this clone with a count of one. The V and J genes are TRBV5-4 and TRBJ2-1, with unresolved D. Between the trimmed V and J ends, which lost 3 bases and 7 bases, there was a span of 17 bases. The germline CDR1 and CDR2 sequences are SGHNT and YYREEE (reference sequence). The CDR3 has 15 amino acids. CDR3 residues: CASSSPGPIGNEQFF. CDR3 coding DNA: TGTGCCAGCAGCTCACCGGGTCCAATCGGGAATGAGCAGTTCTTC.

The rearrangement uses TRBV11-2 and TRBJ1-4, with D perhaps matching TRBD1 (6 bases). V was shortened by 1 base and J by 0 bases, with 9 bases between the two germline ends. Germline CDR1 and CDR2: SGHAT and FQNNGV. The CDR3 sequence is 16 residues long. The CDR3 loop is CASSLGTVATNEKLFF. CDR3 DNA sequence: TGTGCCAGCAGCTTAGGGACAGTGGCAACTAATGAAAAACTGTTTTTT.

This clone was seen a few times. This chain connects TRBV5-1 to TRBJ2-3, with D possibly matching TRBD2 (6 bases). The CDR3 has 18 amino acids. The germline V gene has CDR1 SGHRS and CDR2 YFSETQ. The V end was cut by 0 bases, the J end by 0 bases, with 17 bases between. DNA for the CDR3: TGCGCCAGCAGCTTGGGGCCCTCGGGGACTGCTAGCACAGATACGCAGTATTTT. Translating it yields CASSLGPSGTASTDTQYF. Full variable domain (missing parts from reference TRBV5-1 and TRBJ2-3): KAGVTQTPRYLIKTRGQQVTLSCSPISGHRSVSWYQQTPGQGLQFLFEYFSETQRNKGNFPGRFSGRQFSNSRSEMNVSTLELGDSALYLCASSLGPSGTASTDTQYFGPGTRLTVL.

This clone has just one count. V usage is TRBV28 and J usage is TRBJ2-3; a weak D match, TRBD2 (5 bases). V lost 3 bases, J lost 5 bases, and 12 bases lay in between. CDR3 length equals 14 residues. Germline V CDR1 and CDR2: MDHEN, SYDVKM. The CDR3 protein is CASSFSRGRDTQYF. CDR3 in DNA: TGTGCCAGCAGTTTTTCACGGGGAAGAGATACGCAGTATTTT.

This clone was recorded a few times. This chain joins TRBV28 and TRBJ1-5; 7 bases align to TRBD1. The CDR3 extends over 14 amino acids. Per the germline V gene, CDR1 is MDHEN and CDR2 is SYDVKM. With V trimmed by 5 bases and J by 5 bases, 6 bases remained unmatched. The CDR3 nucleotides read TGTGCCAGCAGTCCGCTTGACAGGGATCAGCCCCAGCATTTT. Its protein is CASSPLDRDQPQHF.

This chain uses TRBV28 with TRBJ2-7; D unclear. V was clipped by 7 bases and J by 0 bases, with 10 bases between them. The length of the CDR3 is 13 residues. The germline V gene encodes CDR1 MDHEN and CDR2 SYDVKM. The CDR3 region is CASKGGSSYEQYF. CDR3 nucleotides: TGTGCCAGCAAAGGCGGTAGCTCCTACGAGCAGTACTTC.

The V call is TRBV10-1, the J call TRBJ1-2; 8 bases align to TRBD1. This CDR3 is 15 amino acids long. The J segment lost 0 bases and the V segment lost 8 bases, leaving 8 bases of the junction unmatched. Germline assignment: CDR1 WNHNN and CDR2 SYGVQD (reference sequence). In nucleotides, the CDR3 is TGCGCCAGCCTATCGGACAGGGCTTCTAACTATGGCTACACCTTC. Translating gives CASLSDRASNYGYTF.

This rearrangement joins TRBV6-5 to TRBJ2-4, with 9 bases lining up with TRBD2. The CDR3 is 14 amino acids. Germline lookup yields CDR1 MNHEY and CDR2 SVGAGI. The junction had 5 bases not matched to a gene; V was cut back by 10 bases and J by 1 base. The CDR3 DNA follows: TGTGCCACTAGCGGGATGGCGGCCAAAAACATTCAGTACTTC. Amino acids: CATSGMAAKNIQYF.

The rearrangement links TRBV14 to TRBJ1-1; TRBD1 might be the D (5 bases). Germline V gene data show CDR1 as SGHDN and CDR2 as FVKESK. V was trimmed by 2 bases and J by 4 bases, leaving 17 bases between them. The CDR3 covers 16 residues. In DNA, the CDR3 is TGTGCCAGCAGCCAATATGGTGCAGGGATGGCCACTGAAGCTTTCTTT. It encodes CASSQYGAGMATEAFF.

This chain uses TRBV6-5 with TRBJ2-7; 11 positions agree with TRBD2. Germline CDR1 and CDR2: MNHEY and SVGAGI. This CDR3 spans 14 amino acids. With 5 bases clipped from V and 3 bases from J, the junction kept 3 bases outside the gene matches. As DNA, the CDR3 is TGTGCCAGCAGTCCCACTAGCGGGAGCTACGAGCAGTACTTC. Protein sequence: CASSPTSGSYEQYF.

This clone showed up just once. This chain connects TRBV28 to TRBJ2-7, with 14 bases that match TRBD2. CDR3 length equals 16 residues. In germline, CDR1 is MDHEN, CDR2 SYDVKM. V lost 5 bases and J lost 3; bases outside the gene matches: 6. CDR3: CASSTRTSGGLYEQYF. The CDR3 bases are TGTGCCAGCAGTACCAGGACTAGCGGGGGGCTCTACGAGCAGTACTTC.

The J gene is TRBJ2-2, the V gene TRBV5-8; the D is unclear. V gave up 0 bases and J gave up 5 bases, with 14 bases separating them. This CDR3 spans 16 amino acids. Germline lookup yields CDR1 SGHTS and CDR2 YDEGEE. The CDR3 DNA reads TGTGCCAGCAGCTTGGTTTACGGAGATGAAACCGGGGAGCTGTTTTTT. Its protein is CASSLVYGDETGELFF.

CDR3 residues: CASSLASGSHEQYF. The CDR3 DNA reads TGTGCCAGCAGCCTCGCTAGCGGGAGCCACGAGCAGTACTTC. The chain recombines TRBV4-2 with TRBJ2-7, with 10 bases lining up with TRBD2. The V gene's germline CDR1 is LGHNA and CDR2 YNFKEQ. V lost 4 bases, J lost 5 bases, and 5 bases stayed unmatched. CDR3 size: 14 residues.

The rearrangement joins TRBV5-4 to TRBJ2-7, with 9 bases aligning to TRBD1. The CDR3 is 16 residues long. Losses at the gene ends were 4 bases for V and 3 bases for J; bases not matched to a gene: 11. The germline CDR1 and CDR2 sequences are SGHNT and YYREEE (reference sequence). The CDR3 DNA reads TGTGCCAGCAGCGGTGAACAGGGGGCTAGGGTCTACGAGCAGTACTTC. It encodes CASSGEQGARVYEQYF.

This clone was seen only once. V and J are TRBV5-1 and TRBJ1-1; D not certain. CDR1 SGHRS and CDR2 YFSETQ come from the germline V gene. Trimming removed 2 bases from V and 5 bases from J, with 7 bases in between. The CDR3 runs to 12 residues. For the CDR3, the DNA is TGCGCCAGCAGCTTCCGGGGTACTGAAGCTTTCTTT. Protein sequence: CASSFRGTEAFF.

This chain links TRBV28 with TRBJ1-5, with a possible D match to TRBD1 (6 bases). V lost 2 bases, J lost 7 bases, and 12 bases lay in between. The CDR3 is made up of 14 amino acids. In germline, CDR1 is MDHEN, CDR2 SYDVKM. The CDR3 spells CASSLGTGRQPQHF. CDR3 coding DNA: TGTGCCAGCAGTTTAGGTACAGGGAGACAGCCCCAGCATTTT.

This clone appeared a single time. The chain links TRBV7-2 to TRBJ2-7; 11 bases match TRBD2. The length of the CDR3 is 16 residues. V was pared by 5 bases and J by 3 bases, with 9 bases of the junction left unmatched. The germline gives CDR1 SGHTA, CDR2 FQGNSA. CDR3 residues: CASSPEATSGIYEQYF. In nucleotides, the CDR3 is TGTGCCAGCAGCCCAGAGGCGACTAGCGGGATCTACGAGCAGTACTTC.

The chain has TRBV7-2 and TRBJ2-7, with D possibly TRBD2 on 5 matching bases. CDR1 SGHTA and CDR2 FQGNSA come from the germline V gene. Trimming removed 5 bases at V and 4 bases at J, with 15 bases between. CDR3 length equals 14 residues. CDR3 sequence reads: CASSPPGRVYEQYF. The DNA of the CDR3 is TGTGCCAGCAGCCCTCCGGGAAGGGTGTACGAGCAGTACTTC.

The rearrangement links TRBV4-3 to TRBJ2-3, with D uncertain. The CDR3 spans 16 residues. The ends were cut back, 0 bases at V and 6 bases at J, with 16 bases in the middle. The germline V gene has CDR1 LGHNA and CDR2 YSLEER. The CDR3 is CASSQDFRLGFDTQYF. CDR3 coding DNA: TGCGCCAGCAGCCAAGATTTTCGGCTAGGATTTGATACGCAGTATTTT.

The chain links TRBV27 to TRBJ2-7; D perhaps matches TRBD2 (6 bases). The germline V and J ends were trimmed by 2 bases and 4 bases, with 12 bases remaining between them. Germline V gene sequence: CDR1 MNHEY, CDR2 SMNVEV (reference sequence). The CDR3 consists of 14 residues. CDR3 in amino acids: CASSLTGSSYEQYF. The DNA of the CDR3 is TGTGCCAGCAGTTTAACCGGGAGCTCGTACGAGCAGTACTTC.

J is TRBJ1-3 and V is TRBV4-1; D unresolved. Trimming took 2 bases from V and 0 from J, leaving 8 bases between them. The CDR3 sequence is 15 residues long. The germline gives CDR1 MGHRA, CDR2 YSYEKL. CDR3 DNA: TGCGCCAGCAGCCAAATACAGAGCTCTGGAAACACCATATATTTT. It encodes CASSQIQSSGNTIYF.